One sample yielded the 6 T cell receptor beta chains listed below, sequenced in a study of cytomegalovirus exposure and HLA in healthy donors. PCR amplification relied on 60 Vbeta primers (plus 13 Jbeta primers). Some clones are missing from TCRdb's copy, which holds only in-frame ones; the method was immunoSEQ multiplex PCR. This sample has over 100,000 clones, with roughly 82% found just once. Specimen: PBMCs. The receptors stem from a male donor in good health and CMV-seropositive.

The rearrangement links TRBV25-1 to TRBJ1-1; 8 nucleotides align to TRBD1. CDR3 length: 14 amino acids. Trimming cost V 4 bases and J 6 bases; bases outside gene matches: 7. Germline CDR1 and CDR2: MGHDK and SYGVNS. The CDR3 DNA reads TGTGCCAGCAGTGTTGCAGGGGGCGACTCTGAAGCTTTCTTT. Its translation is CASSVAGGDSEAFF.

This chain connects TRBV19 to TRBJ1-1, with 11 bases that match TRBD1. The length of the CDR3 is 16 residues. The trim removed 5 bases at V and 4 bases at J, leaving 9 bases unmatched. The V gene's germline CDR1 is LNHDA and CDR2 SQIVND (reference sequence). The CDR3 DNA follows: TGTGCCAGTAGTCCTTGGACAGGGGGCGCGGGCACTGAAGCTTTCTTT. Encoded protein: CASSPWTGGAGTEAFF.

V gene TRBV6-5 combines with J gene TRBJ2-3; TRBD2 matches 8 bases. Germline values: CDR1 MNHEY, CDR2 SVGAGI. The CDR3 length is 14 residues. V gave up 7 bases and J gave up 1 base; unmatched junction bases: 4. Here the CDR3 reads CASKLAAGTDTQYF. For the CDR3, the DNA is TGTGCCAGCAAACTAGCGGCTGGCACAGATACGCAGTATTTT.

The V and J genes are TRBV7-7 and TRBJ2-2; possibly TRBD1 for D (6 bases). This CDR3 has 15 amino acids. The germline V and J ends were trimmed by 1 base and 1 base, with 7 bases remaining between them. Per the germline V gene, CDR1 is SSHAT and CDR2 is FNYEAQ (reference sequence). Written as DNA, the CDR3 is TGTGCCAGCAGCTTAGTGACAGGGAACACCGGGGAGCTGTTTTTT. Protein product: CASSLVTGNTGELFF.

The J gene is TRBJ1-2, the V gene TRBV27; D remains unclear. The germline V gene encodes CDR1 MNHEY and CDR2 SMNVEV (reference sequence). The CDR3 extends over 13 amino acids. The V end was cut by 2 bases, the J end by 3 bases, with 7 bases between. This CDR3 is CASSLGRDYGYTF. CDR3 nucleotides: TGTGCCAGCAGTTTAGGGCGGGACTATGGCTACACCTTC.

The J gene is TRBJ2-5, the V gene TRBV5-6; TRBD1 aligns across 7 bases. The CDR3 runs to 15 residues. Trimming removed 2 bases from V and 2 bases from J; junction bases left unmatched: 6. Germline V gene sequence: CDR1 SGHDT, CDR2 YYEEEE. The CDR3 sequence is CASSFLDRVQETQYF. The DNA for the CDR3 is TGTGCCAGCAGCTTTCTCGACAGGGTACAAGAGACCCAGTACTTC.